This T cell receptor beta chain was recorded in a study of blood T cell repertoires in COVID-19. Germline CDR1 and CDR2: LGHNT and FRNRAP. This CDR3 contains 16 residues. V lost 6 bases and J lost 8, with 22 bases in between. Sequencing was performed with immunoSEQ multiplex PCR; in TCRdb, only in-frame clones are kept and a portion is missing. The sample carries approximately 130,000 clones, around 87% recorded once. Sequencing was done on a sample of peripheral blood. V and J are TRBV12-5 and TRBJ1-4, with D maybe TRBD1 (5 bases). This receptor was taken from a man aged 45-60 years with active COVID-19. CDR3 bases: TGTGCTAGTGGACCGGGGGGAGGGGAGAGACGGGAAAAACTGTTTTTT. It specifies CASGPGGGERREKLFF.